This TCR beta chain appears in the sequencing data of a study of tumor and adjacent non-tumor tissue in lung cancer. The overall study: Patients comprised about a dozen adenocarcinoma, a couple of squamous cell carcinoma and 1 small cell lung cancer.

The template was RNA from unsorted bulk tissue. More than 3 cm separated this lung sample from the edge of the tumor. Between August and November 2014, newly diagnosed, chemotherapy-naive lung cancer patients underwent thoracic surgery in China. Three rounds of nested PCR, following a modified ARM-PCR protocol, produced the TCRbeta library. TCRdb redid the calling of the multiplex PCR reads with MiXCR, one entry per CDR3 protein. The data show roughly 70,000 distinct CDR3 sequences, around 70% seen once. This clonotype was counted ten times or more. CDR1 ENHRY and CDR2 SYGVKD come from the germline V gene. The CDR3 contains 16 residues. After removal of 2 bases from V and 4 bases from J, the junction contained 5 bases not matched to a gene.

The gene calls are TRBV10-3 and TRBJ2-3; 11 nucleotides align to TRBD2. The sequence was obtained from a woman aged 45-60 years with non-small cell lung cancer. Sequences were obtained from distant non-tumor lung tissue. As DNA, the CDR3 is TGTGCCATCAGTGAGACTAGCGGGAGTCAGGCAGATACGCAGTATTTT. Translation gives CAISETSGSQADTQYF.